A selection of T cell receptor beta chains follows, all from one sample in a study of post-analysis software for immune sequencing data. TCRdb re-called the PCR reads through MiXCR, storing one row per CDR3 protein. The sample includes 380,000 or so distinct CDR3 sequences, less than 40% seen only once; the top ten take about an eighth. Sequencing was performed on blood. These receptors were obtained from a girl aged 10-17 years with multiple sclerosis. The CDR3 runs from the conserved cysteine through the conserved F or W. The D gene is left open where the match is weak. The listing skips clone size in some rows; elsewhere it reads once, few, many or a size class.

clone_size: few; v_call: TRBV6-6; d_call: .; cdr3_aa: CASSWSNGGPYNEQFF
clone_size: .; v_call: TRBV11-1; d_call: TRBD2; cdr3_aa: CASSRWGTSGSQDTQYF
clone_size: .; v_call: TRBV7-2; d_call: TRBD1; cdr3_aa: CASSFYRGPYEQYF
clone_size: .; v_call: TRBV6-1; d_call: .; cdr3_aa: CASSSSTGRTDTQYF
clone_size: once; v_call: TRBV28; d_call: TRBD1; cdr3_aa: CASKDRGGPHQPQHF
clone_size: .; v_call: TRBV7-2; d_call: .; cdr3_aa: CASTLGWSVAYNEQFF
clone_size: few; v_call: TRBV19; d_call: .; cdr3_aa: CAPVGGRETQYF
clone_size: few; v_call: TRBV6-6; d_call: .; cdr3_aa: CASSYRTEQFF
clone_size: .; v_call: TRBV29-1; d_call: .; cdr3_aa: CSARGATNEKLFF
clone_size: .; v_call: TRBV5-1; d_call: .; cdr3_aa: CASSLPAGIEGETRYF
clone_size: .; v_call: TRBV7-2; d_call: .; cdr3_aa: CASSAGFLEQYF
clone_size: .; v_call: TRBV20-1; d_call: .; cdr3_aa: CSARSQFHSPLHF
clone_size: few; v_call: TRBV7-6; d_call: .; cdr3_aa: CASSQHSDSTDTQYF
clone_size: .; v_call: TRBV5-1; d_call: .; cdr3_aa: CASSYAGRTTYEQYF
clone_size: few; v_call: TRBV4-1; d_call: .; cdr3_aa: CASSQDGRETQYF
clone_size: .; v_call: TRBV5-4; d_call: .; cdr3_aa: CASSWGTGNYGYTF
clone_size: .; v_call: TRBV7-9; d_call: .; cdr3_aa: CASSLAGSPYEQYF
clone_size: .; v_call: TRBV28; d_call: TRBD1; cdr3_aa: CASIRLGTGVGYTF
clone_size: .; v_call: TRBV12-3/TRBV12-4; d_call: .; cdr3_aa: CASSPGLSLDTEAFF
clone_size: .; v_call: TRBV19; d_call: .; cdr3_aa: CASSSRGGRSYYGYTF
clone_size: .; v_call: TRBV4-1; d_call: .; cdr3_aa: CASSQGGQRNTEAFF
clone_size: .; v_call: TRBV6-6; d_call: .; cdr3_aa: CASSYVTAGENTEAFF
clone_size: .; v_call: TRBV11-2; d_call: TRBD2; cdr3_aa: CASSLWLAGGPGNEQFF
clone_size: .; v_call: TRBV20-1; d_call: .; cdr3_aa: CSASRRLRNTDTQYF